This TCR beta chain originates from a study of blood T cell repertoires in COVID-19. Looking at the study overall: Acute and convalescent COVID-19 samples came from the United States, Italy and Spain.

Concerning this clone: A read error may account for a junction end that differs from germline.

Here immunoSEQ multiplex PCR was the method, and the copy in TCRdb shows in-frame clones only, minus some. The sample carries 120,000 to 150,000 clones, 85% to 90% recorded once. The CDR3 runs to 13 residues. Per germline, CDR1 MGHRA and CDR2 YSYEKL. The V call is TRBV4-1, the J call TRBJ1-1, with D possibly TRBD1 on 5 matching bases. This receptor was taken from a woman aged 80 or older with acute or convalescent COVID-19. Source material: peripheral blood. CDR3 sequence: CASSQDDRDAHLF. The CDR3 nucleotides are TGCGCCAGCAGCCAAGATGACAGAGACGCTCACCTCTTT.